This T cell receptor beta chain was captured by sequencing in a study of shared T cell receptors in the human thymus. Germline trimming cut 3 bases from V and 4 bases from J; bases unmatched to any gene: 5. CDR1 MGHDK and CDR2 SYGVNS come from the germline V gene. This CDR3 spans 16 amino acids. The assay was immunoSEQ multiplex PCR, and TCRdb's table has in-frame clones only and misses some. Of some 700,000 clones listed, roughly 90% are singletons. These data were also reused for a study on human thymus T cells. That source adds: Donation came from healthy Finnish infants having corrective surgery for congenital heart defects. The thymus tissue came from resections taken during corrective heart surgery. Thymic and blood repertoires appeared to display a bias in their usage of V and J genes. Related work showed strongly overlapping thymic repertoires across unrelated individuals.

Sequenced material: thymocytes. This sequence was found in a boy younger than two with a congenital heart defect. The rearrangement joins TRBV25-1 to TRBJ2-1, with 11 bases that match TRBD2. CDR3 sequence (DNA): TGTGCCAGCAGTGAGGGGACTAGCGGCTTATACAATGAGCAGTTCTTC. Its translation is CASSEGTSGLYNEQFF.